This T cell receptor beta chain comes out of a study of blood T cell repertoires in COVID-19. Study-wide background: Researchers got acute and convalescent COVID-19 samples from the United States, Italy and Spain.

Two negative PCRs, clearance, or symptom resolution were required of recovered Cohort 3 donors. In the source study's methods: Reference gene primers were amplified, and this amplification served to estimate nucleated cell counts. The assay was immunoSEQ multiplex PCR, and TCRdb's table has in-frame clones only and misses some. D and trimming were read from the DNA, whereas the V and J calls and clone size are those reported in that table. The sample yields approximately 290,000 clones, about nine tenths seen once. The V and J ends lost 1 base and 0 bases, in that order; junction bases with no gene match: 6. CDR1 MDHEN and CDR2 SYDVKM come from the germline V gene. The length of the CDR3 is 18 residues.

The sample taken for sequencing was PBMCs or T cells enriched from blood (not recorded which). This rearrangement joins TRBV28 to TRBJ2-6; 7 nucleotides line up with TRBD1. This sequence was found in a woman aged 25-40 years who had recovered from COVID-19. DNA for the CDR3: TGTGCCAGCAGTTTATTAGGACAGGCTTCCTCTGGGGCCAACGTCCTGACTTTC. Protein product: CASSLLGQASSGANVLTF.